This T cell receptor beta chain came from a study of cytomegalovirus exposure and HLA in healthy donors. The PCR had 60 Vbeta and 13 Jbeta primers. The table came from immunoSEQ multiplex PCR; TCRdb's copy has only in-frame clones and leaves some out. The data show more than 150,000 clones, approximately 85% seen once. Notes on the study in general: TCR beta V- and J-gene trimming was later associated with a missense DCLRE1C variant.

Remarks on this clone: Its target is unknown.

Germline V gives CDR1 LNHDA, CDR2 SQIVND (reference sequence). This CDR3 has 15 amino acids. The J segment lost 3 bases and the V segment lost 1 base, leaving 5 bases of the junction unmatched. Sequenced: PBMCs. The source is a man in his late teens or twenties in good health and CMV-seropositive. The J gene is TRBJ1-2, the V gene TRBV19, with 7 bases fitting TRBD1. The CDR3: CASSIAEGADYGYTF. The CDR3 DNA reads TGTGCCAGTAGTATAGCGGAGGGGGCGGACTATGGCTACACCTTC.